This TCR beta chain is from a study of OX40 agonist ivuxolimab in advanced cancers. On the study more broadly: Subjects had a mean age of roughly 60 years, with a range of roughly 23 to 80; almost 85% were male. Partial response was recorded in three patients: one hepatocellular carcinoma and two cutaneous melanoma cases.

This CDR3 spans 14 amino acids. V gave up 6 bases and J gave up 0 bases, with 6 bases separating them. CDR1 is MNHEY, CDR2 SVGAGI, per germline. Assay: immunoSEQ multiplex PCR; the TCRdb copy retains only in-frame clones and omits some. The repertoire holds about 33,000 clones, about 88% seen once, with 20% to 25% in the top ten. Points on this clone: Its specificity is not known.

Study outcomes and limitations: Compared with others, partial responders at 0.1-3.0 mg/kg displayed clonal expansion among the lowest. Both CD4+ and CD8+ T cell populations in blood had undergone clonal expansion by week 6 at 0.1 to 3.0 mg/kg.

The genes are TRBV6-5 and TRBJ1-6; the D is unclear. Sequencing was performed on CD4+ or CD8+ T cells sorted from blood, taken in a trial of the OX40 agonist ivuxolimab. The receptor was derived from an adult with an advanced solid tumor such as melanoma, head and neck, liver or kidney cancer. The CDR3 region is CASRQSSYNSPLHF. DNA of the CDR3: TGTGCCAGCAGACAGAGCTCCTATAATTCACCCCTCCACTTT.